These 24 T cell receptor beta chains originate from one sample sequenced in a study of metastatic and nonmetastatic thyroid tumors. Until they underwent thyroid surgery, no patient had received any treatment. TCRdb used MiXCR to call clones anew from the PCR reads. The sample has 15,000 to 20,000 clones, around 33% seen once. The sequenced sample was tumor tissue. Receptor source: a male donor with papillary thyroid cancer or a benign thyroid nodule (not recorded which). Some clones in this sample may be carry-over from other donors' samples.

This clone was found many times. Likely a read error: the CDR3 ends without its conserved phenylalanine or tryptophan. The DNA is left out, because the CDR3 cannot be placed on it with certainty; the CDR3 is given as TCRdb lists it. This rearrangement joins TRBV7-9 to TRBJ2-6; the D call TRBD2 from the table was never checked on the DNA. From germline, CDR1 is SEHNR and CDR2 FQNEAQ (reference sequence). The CDR3 sequence runs 9 residues, both termini included. This CDR3 reads CASSLLTSG.

This clone was recorded many times. Other DNA sequences in this specimen translate into the identical CDR3. This chain joins TRBV7-9 and TRBJ2-5; D is perhaps TRBD2 (6 bases). V was shortened by 6 bases and J by 1 base, with 12 bases between the two germline ends. The germline V gene encodes CDR1 SEHNR and CDR2 FQNEAQ (reference sequence). The CDR3 loop spans 14 amino acids. In nucleotides, the CDR3 is TGTGCCAGCAGTCTCGGGGGAGGCCAAGAGACCCAGTACTTC. The encoded protein is CASSLGGGQETQYF.

The chain links TRBV30 to TRBJ2-7; 8 bases are shared with TRBD1. CDR3 length equals 14 residues. Germline assignment: CDR1 GTSNPN and CDR2 SVGIG (reference sequence). The ends lost 4 bases at V and 4 bases at J; junction bases unmatched: 9. The CDR3 nucleotides read TGTGCCTGGATATCAGGGGGCTCCGCTTACGAGCAGTACTTC. It specifies CAWISGGSAYEQYF. Full variable domain (remainder filled in from reference TRBV30 and TRBJ2-7): SQTIHQWPATLVQPVGSPLSLECTVEGTSNPNLYWYRQAAGRGLQLLFYSVGIGQISSEVPQNLSASRPQDRQFILSSKKLLLSDSGFYLCAWISGGSAYEQYFGPGTRLTVT.

The chain recombines TRBV27 with TRBJ2-3; no firm D call. V was clipped by 1 base and J by 0 bases, with 23 bases between them. Per the germline V gene, CDR1 is MNHEY and CDR2 is SMNVEV (reference sequence). The CDR3 contains 20 residues. The CDR3 nucleotides read TGTGCCAGCAGTTTATTCCCAGGCGCGATCCTTTCGGGCAGCACAGATACGCAGTATTTT. Encoded protein: CASSLFPGAILSGSTDTQYF.

This chain links TRBV6-2 or TRBV6-3 with TRBJ1-2; D perhaps matches TRBD1 (6 bases). The germline V gene encodes CDR1 MNHEY and CDR2 SVGEGT. The germline V and J ends were trimmed by 6 bases and 4 bases, with 12 bases remaining between them. The CDR3 totals 13 residues. The chain's CDR3 is CASSRRGGYGYTF. The CDR3 DNA reads TGTGCCAGCAGCAGAAGGGGGGGCTATGGCTACACCTTC.

The chain couples TRBV16 to TRBJ2-1; D unresolved. V lost 0 bases, J lost 15 bases, and 15 bases lay in between. CDR3 length: 13 residues. Germline V CDR1 and CDR2: KGHSY, FQNENV. CDR3 nucleotide sequence: TGTGCCAGCAGCCAATCACCTGGGGTGAAGGTGTTCTTC. Its translation is CASSQSPGVKVFF.

The sample holds one count of this clone. The gene calls are TRBV24-1 and TRBJ1-2; TRBD1 might be the D (6 bases). This CDR3 has 17 amino acids. Germline CDR1 reads KGHDR; CDR2 reads SFDVKD. The V end lost 3 bases, the J end lost 3 bases, and 19 bases lay between the germline ends. CDR3 sequence reads: CATSDGDTDFWYYGYTF. DNA for the CDR3: TGTGCCACCAGTGATGGGGACACGGACTTCTGGTACTATGGCTACACCTTC.

V gene TRBV20-1 combines with J gene TRBJ1-4, with a weak D call TRBD1 (6 bases). The CDR3 is made up of 14 amino acids. The V and J ends lost 5 bases and 6 bases respectively, with 16 bases between them. Germline CDR1 DFQATT, CDR2 SNEGSKA (reference sequence). This CDR3 is CSAQVGGLDEKLFF. CDR3 DNA sequence: TGCAGTGCTCAGGTGGGGGGGCTGGATGAAAAACTGTTTTTT.

This clone has just one count. The chain links TRBV7-8 to TRBJ2-3; TRBD1 or TRBD2 may be the D gene (5 bases each). Germline CDR1 and CDR2: SGHVS and FQNEAQ. Trimming removed 1 base from V and 4 bases from J, with 12 bases in between. This CDR3 is 15 amino acids long. DNA of the CDR3: TGTGCCAGCAGCTTAGAGGCCATGGGGGCAGATACGCAGTATTTT. Translation: CASSLEAMGADTQYF. The full variable domain, with the rest looked up from reference TRBV7-8 and TRBJ2-3, is GAGVSQSPRYKVAKRGQDVALRCDPISGHVSLFWYQQALGQGPEFLTYFQNEAQLDKSGLPSDRFFAERPEGSVSTLKIQRTQQEDSAVYLCASSLEAMGADTQYFGPGTRLTVL.

This clone was counted between two and nine times. J is TRBJ1-2 and V is TRBV29-1, with 7 bases identical to TRBD1. This CDR3 has 14 amino acids. The germline V gene has CDR1 SQVTM and CDR2 ANQGSEA. With 0 bases clipped from V and 6 bases from J, the junction kept 7 bases outside the gene matches. CDR3 coding DNA: TGCAGCGTTGAAGAATCTCCAGGGGGTAATGGCTACACCTTC. Translating it yields CSVEESPGGNGYTF.

J is TRBJ1-5 and V is TRBV19; D gene unclear. Germline V gives CDR1 LNHDA, CDR2 SQIVND (reference sequence). The V end lost 5 bases, the J end lost 0 bases, and 11 bases lay between the germline ends. The CDR3 consists of 15 residues. The CDR3 coding sequence is TGTGCCAGTAGTCCCGCTTATTATAGCAATCAGCCCCAGCATTTT. It specifies CASSPAYYSNQPQHF.

In its sample, this clone was seen a few times. CDR3 in amino acids: CASSQDQGRGGYTF. The CDR3 DNA reads TGTGCCAGCAGCCAAGATCAGGGGCGAGGTGGCTACACCTTC. V and J are TRBV3-1 and TRBJ1-2, with D perhaps TRBD1 (6 bases). Germline CDR1 LGHDT, CDR2 YNNKEL (reference sequence). The CDR3 loop spans 14 amino acids. The V gene lost 0 bases and the J gene lost 7 bases, with 12 bases spanning the gap. The whole variable domain, filled in from reference TRBV3-1 and TRBJ1-2, reads DTAVSQTPKYLVTQMGNDKSIKCEQNLGHDTMYWYKQDSKKFLKIMFSYNNKELIINETVPNRFSPKSPDKAHLNLHINSLELGDSAVYFCASSQDQGRGGYTFGSGTRLTVV.

The V gene is TRBV3-1, the J gene TRBJ1-6; no definite D call. Deletions cut 2 bases from V and 7 bases from J, with 6 bases between. The CDR3 spans 13 residues. The germline CDR1 and CDR2 sequences are LGHDT and YNNKEL (reference sequence). CDR3 residues: CASSQSGNSPLHF. The CDR3 DNA reads TGTGCCAGCAGCCAAAGTGGAAATTCACCCCTCCACTTT. Filled out from reference TRBV3-1 and TRBJ1-6, the complete variable domain reads DTAVSQTPKYLVTQMGNDKSIKCEQNLGHDTMYWYKQDSKKFLKIMFSYNNKELIINETVPNRFSPKSPDKAHLNLHINSLELGDSAVYFCASSQSGNSPLHFGNGTRLTVT.

The chain carries TRBV19 and TRBJ1-6; 8 nucleotides align to TRBD1. With 6 bases clipped from V and 9 bases from J, the junction kept 10 bases outside the gene matches. The germline V gene encodes CDR1 LNHDA and CDR2 SQIVND (reference sequence). The CDR3 extends over 15 amino acids. The CDR3 coding sequence is TGTGCCAGTAGAATTGGGCAGGGGGCTGCTTCACCCCTCCACTTT. This sequence encodes CASRIGQGAASPLHF.

This chain uses TRBV18 with TRBJ2-2; D remains unclear. The CDR3 is 17 residues long. Trimming took 0 bases from V and 3 from J, leaving 14 bases between them. Germline-derived CDR1 and CDR2 are KGHSH and LQKENI. CDR3 protein: CASSPPNHLSYTGELFF. CDR3 nucleotide sequence: TGTGCCAGCTCACCACCGAACCATCTGAGTTACACCGGGGAGCTGTTTTTT.

By share of the sample, this clone is medium-sized. The V gene is TRBV6-2 or TRBV6-3, the J gene TRBJ1-2; D is possibly TRBD1 (6 bases). The V gene lost 3 bases and the J gene lost 4 bases, with 15 bases spanning the gap. The CDR3 contains 15 residues. CDR1 MNHEY and CDR2 SVGEGT come from the germline V gene. CDR3 in amino acids: CASSYTSGGGYGYTF. CDR3 nucleotide sequence: TGTGCCAGCAGTTATACATCCGGGGGCGGCTATGGCTACACCTTC.

The table lists this clone with many counts. V and J are TRBV20-1 and TRBJ2-5, with D possibly being TRBD1 or TRBD2 (5 bases each). V was trimmed by 1 base and J by 5 bases, leaving 11 bases between them. Looked up from germline, CDR1 is DFQATT and CDR2 is SNEGSKA (reference sequence). The CDR3 loop spans 13 amino acids. CDR3 sequence (DNA): TGCAGTGCTAGAGTTCCGGGGCTCGAGACCCAGTACTTC. Residues: CSARVPGLETQYF.

The chain has TRBV7-6 and TRBJ2-2; 12 bases align to TRBD2. Germline values: CDR1 SGHVS, CDR2 FNYEAQ. The CDR3 is 15 amino acids. V trimming: 3 bases; J trimming: 6 bases; junction bases outside the gene matches: 2. The CDR3 DNA sequence: TGTGCCAGCAGCTTCGGGACTAGCGGGCCCGGGGAGCTGTTTTTT. Translating it yields CASSFGTSGPGELFF.

On this clone itself: Germline is not matched at one junction end, which may reflect a read error. The rearrangement joins TRBV30 to TRBJ2-7; 7 nucleotides align to TRBD2. The germline gives CDR1 GTSNPN, CDR2 SVGIG (reference sequence). This CDR3 has 13 amino acids. The chain's CDR3 is CSWIEYCGGEQYF. As DNA, the CDR3 is TGTTCCTGGATCGAGTACTGCGGGGGAGAGCAGTACTTC.

This clone was recorded at least ten times. The chain links TRBV20-1 to TRBJ1-1; D unresolved. CDR1 and CDR2 (germline): DFQATT, SNEGSKA (reference sequence). Trimming pared 0 bases from V and 0 bases from J, leaving 8 bases between. This CDR3 comprises 14 residues. The DNA of the CDR3 is TGCAGTGCTAGAGATCCAGGCATGAACACTGAAGCTTTCTTT. Translating gives CSARDPGMNTEAFF.

The chain has TRBV4-2 and TRBJ2-3; D gene ambiguous. CDR3 size: 12 residues. Per the germline V gene, CDR1 is LGHNA and CDR2 is YNFKEQ. Trimming removed 1 base at V and 5 bases at J, with 4 bases between. CDR3 loop: CASSQGEDTQYF. The CDR3 nucleotides read TGTGCCAGCAGCCAAGGGGAAGATACGCAGTATTTT.

V gene TRBV28 combines with J gene TRBJ2-7; 14 bases are shared with TRBD2. V trimming: 7 bases; J trimming: 9 bases; junction bases outside the gene matches: 8. CDR1 and CDR2 from the germline V gene are MDHEN and SYDVKM. The CDR3 runs 14 residues. DNA for the CDR3: TGTGCCAGCACCCCGGGACTAGCGGGAGAAGGGCAGTACTTC. Amino acid sequence: CASTPGLAGEGQYF.

This rearrangement joins TRBV19 to TRBJ1-1; D gene uncertain. Germline loops: CDR1 LNHDA, CDR2 SQIVND (reference sequence). Trimming stripped 3 bases from V and 7 bases from J, with 18 bases between. This CDR3 is built from 15 residues. The DNA for the CDR3 is TGTGCCAGTAGTATTAGGCAATTCCCGTACAATGAAGCTTTCTTT. This sequence encodes CASSIRQFPYNEAFF.

This clone has a single count. The chain has TRBV30 and TRBJ2-7; 7 bases are a match to TRBD1. The germline V gene encodes CDR1 GTSNPN and CDR2 SVGIG (reference sequence). This CDR3 is 15 amino acids long. Losses at the gene ends were 3 bases for V and 4 bases for J; bases not matched to a gene: 12. CDR3 DNA sequence: TGTGCCTGGAGCGAATTGGGGGACAGAACATACGAGCAGTACTTC. This gives the protein CAWSELGDRTYEQYF. The entire variable domain, with the rest obtained from reference TRBV30 and TRBJ2-7, is as follows: SQTIHQWPATLVQPVGSPLSLECTVEGTSNPNLYWYRQAAGRGLQLLFYSVGIGQISSEVPQNLSASRPQDRQFILSSKKLLLSDSGFYLCAWSELGDRTYEQYFGPGTRLTVT.